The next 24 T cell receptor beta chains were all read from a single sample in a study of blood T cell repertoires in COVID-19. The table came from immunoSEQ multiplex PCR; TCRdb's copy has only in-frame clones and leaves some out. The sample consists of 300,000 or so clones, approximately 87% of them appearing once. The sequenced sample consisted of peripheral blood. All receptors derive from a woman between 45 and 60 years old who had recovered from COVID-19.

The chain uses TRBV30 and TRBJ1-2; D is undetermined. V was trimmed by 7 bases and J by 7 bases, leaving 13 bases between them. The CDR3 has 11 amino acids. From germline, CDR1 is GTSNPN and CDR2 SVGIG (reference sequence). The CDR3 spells CASVEGGGYTF. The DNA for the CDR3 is TGTGCCTCAGTGGAGGGCGGTGGCTACACCTTC.

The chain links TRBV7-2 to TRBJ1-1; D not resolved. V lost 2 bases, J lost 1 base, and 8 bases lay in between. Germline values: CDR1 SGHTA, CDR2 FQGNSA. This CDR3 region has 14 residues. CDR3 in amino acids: CASSLRPGNTEAFF. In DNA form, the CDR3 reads TGTGCCAGCAGCTTACGGCCGGGGAACACTGAAGCTTTCTTT.

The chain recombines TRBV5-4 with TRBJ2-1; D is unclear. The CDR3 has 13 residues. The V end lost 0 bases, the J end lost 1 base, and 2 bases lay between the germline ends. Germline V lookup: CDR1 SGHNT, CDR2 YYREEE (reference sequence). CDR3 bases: TGTGCCAGCAGCTTGGCGTCCTACAATGAGCAGTTCTTC. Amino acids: CASSLASYNEQFF.

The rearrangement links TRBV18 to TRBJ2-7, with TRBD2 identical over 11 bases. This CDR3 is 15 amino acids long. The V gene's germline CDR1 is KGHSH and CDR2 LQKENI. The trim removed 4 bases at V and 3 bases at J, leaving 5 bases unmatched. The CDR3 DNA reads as TGTGCCAGCTCACAGGGACTAGCGGACTTCTACGAGCAGTACTTC. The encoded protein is CASSQGLADFYEQYF.

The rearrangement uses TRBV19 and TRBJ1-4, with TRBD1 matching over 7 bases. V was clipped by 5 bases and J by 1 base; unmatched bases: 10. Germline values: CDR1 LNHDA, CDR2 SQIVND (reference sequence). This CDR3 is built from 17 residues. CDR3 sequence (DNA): TGTGCCAGTAGTTACGGGACAGCTCGGGGAACTAATGAAAAACTGTTTTTT. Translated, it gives CASSYGTARGTNEKLFF.

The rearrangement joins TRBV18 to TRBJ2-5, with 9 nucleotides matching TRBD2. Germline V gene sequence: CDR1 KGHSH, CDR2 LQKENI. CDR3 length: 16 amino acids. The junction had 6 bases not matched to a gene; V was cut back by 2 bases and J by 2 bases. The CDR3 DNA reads TGTGCCAGCTCACCAAATCACGGACTAGCGCAAGAGACCCAGTACTTC. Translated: CASSPNHGLAQETQYF.

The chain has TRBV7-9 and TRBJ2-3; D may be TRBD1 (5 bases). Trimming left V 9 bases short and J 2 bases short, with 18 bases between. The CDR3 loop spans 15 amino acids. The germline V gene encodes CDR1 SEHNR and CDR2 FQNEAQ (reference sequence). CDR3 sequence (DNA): TGTGCCAGTTCCCTGGGGCAGGCCAACACAGATACGCAGTATTTT. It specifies CASSLGQANTDTQYF.

The CDR3: CASSPPPGTGAGYTF. As DNA, the CDR3 is TGTGCCAGCAGTCCCCCCCCCGGGACAGGGGCTGGCTACACCTTC. The gene calls are TRBV28 and TRBJ1-2, with TRBD1 matching over 10 bases. V gave up 5 bases and J gave up 7 bases; unmatched junction bases: 10. There are 15 residues in the CDR3. Germline values: CDR1 MDHEN, CDR2 SYDVKM.

Here the CDR3 reads CASSRYRDRATGNTIYF. In DNA form, the CDR3 reads TGTGCCAGCAGTCGGTACAGAGACAGGGCGACTGGAAACACCATATATTTT. The rearrangement links TRBV6-6 to TRBJ1-3, with 7 bases fitting TRBD1. This CDR3 has 17 residues. Germline V CDR1 and CDR2: MNHNY, SVGAGI (reference sequence). The J segment lost 2 bases and the V segment lost 5 bases, leaving 12 bases of the junction unmatched.

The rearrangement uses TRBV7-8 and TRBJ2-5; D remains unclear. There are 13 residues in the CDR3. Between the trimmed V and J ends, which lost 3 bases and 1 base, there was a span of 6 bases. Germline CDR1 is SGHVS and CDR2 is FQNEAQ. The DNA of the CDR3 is TGTGCCAGCAGCTTGGGCTTCCAAGAGACCCAGTACTTC. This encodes CASSLGFQETQYF.

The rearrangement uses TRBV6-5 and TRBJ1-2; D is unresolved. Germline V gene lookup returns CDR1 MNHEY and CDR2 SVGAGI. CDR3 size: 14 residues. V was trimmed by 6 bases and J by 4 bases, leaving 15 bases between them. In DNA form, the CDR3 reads TGTGCCAGCAGGACGGGAGACCGGGGCTATGGCTACACCTTC. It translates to CASRTGDRGYGYTF.

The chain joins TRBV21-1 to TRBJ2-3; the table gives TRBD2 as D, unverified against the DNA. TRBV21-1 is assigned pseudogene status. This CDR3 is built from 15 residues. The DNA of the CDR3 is TGTGCCAGCAGCATGGGACTTACCACCACAGATACGCAGTATTTT. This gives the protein CASSMGLTTTDTQYF.

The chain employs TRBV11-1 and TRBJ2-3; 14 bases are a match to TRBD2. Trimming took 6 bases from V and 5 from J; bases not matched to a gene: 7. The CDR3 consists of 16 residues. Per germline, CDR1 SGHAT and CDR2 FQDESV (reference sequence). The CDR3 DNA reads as TGTGCCAGCAGTTGGACTAGCGGGAGGTCATTAGATACGCAGTATTTT. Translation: CASSWTSGRSLDTQYF.

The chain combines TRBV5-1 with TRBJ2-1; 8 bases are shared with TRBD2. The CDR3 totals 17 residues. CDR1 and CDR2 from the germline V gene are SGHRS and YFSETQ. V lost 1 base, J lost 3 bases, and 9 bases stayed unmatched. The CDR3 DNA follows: TGCGCCAGCAGCTTGCAGCCTAGCGGGCTTAGCTACAATGAGCAGTTCTTC. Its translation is CASSLQPSGLSYNEQFF. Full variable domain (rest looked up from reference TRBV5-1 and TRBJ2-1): KAGVTQTPRYLIKTRGQQVTLSCSPISGHRSVSWYQQTPGQGLQFLFEYFSETQRNKGNFPGRFSGRQFSNSRSEMNVSTLELGDSALYLCASSLQPSGLSYNEQFFGPGTRLTVL.

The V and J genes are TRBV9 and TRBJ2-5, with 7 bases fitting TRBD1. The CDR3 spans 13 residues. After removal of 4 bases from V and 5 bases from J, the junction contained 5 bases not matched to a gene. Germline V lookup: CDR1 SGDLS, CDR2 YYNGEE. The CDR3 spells CASSKQGFETQYF. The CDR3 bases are TGTGCCAGCAGCAAACAGGGGTTTGAGACCCAGTACTTC.

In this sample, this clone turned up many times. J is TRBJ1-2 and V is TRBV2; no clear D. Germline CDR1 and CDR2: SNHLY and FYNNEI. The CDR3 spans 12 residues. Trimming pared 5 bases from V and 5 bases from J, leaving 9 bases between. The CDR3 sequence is CASSFNLYGYTF. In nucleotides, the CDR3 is TGTGCCAGCAGTTTCAACTTGTATGGCTACACCTTC.

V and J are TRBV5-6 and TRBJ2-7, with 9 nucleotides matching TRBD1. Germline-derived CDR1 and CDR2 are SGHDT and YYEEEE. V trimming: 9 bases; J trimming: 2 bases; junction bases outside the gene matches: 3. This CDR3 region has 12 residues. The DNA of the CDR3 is TGTGCCACCGGGACAGGGCCCTACGAGCAGTACTTC. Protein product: CATGTGPYEQYF.

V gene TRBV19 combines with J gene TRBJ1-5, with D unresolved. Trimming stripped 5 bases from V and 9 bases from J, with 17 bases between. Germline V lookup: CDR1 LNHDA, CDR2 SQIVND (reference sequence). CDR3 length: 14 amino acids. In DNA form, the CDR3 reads TGTGCCAGTAGTCCAGCGGCCCTTGGTCCGCCCCAGCATTTT. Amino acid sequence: CASSPAALGPPQHF. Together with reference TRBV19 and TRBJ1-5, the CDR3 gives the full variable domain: DGGITQSPKYLFRKEGQNVTLSCEQNLNHDAMYWYRQDPGQGLRLIYYSQIVNDFQKGDIAEGYSVSREKKESFPLTVTSAQKNPTAFYLCASSPAALGPPQHFGDGTRLSIL.

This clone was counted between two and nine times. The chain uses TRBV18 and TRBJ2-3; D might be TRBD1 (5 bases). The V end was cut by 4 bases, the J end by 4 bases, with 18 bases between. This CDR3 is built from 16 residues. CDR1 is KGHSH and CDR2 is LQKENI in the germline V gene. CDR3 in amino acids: CASSLGAGQFSDTQYF. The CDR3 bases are TGTGCCAGCTCACTAGGGGCAGGGCAGTTTTCAGATACGCAGTATTTT. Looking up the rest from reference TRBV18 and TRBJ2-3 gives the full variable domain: NAGVMQNPRHLVRRRGQEARLRCSPMKGHSHVYWYRQLPEEGLKFMVYLQKENIIDESGMPKERFSAEFPKEGPSILRIQQVVRGDSAAYFCASSLGAGQFSDTQYFGPGTRLTVL.

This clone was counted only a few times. CDR3 DNA: TGTGCCAGCAGCCGGCGGGAGATCGCCTACGAGCAGTACTTC. It translates to CASSRREIAYEQYF. The chain is built from TRBV6-2 or TRBV6-3 and TRBJ2-7; 7 bases align to TRBD2. J gave up 2 bases and V 6 bases, and 7 bases lay outside the gene matches. The germline gives CDR1 MNHEY, CDR2 SVGEGT. The CDR3 length is 14 residues.

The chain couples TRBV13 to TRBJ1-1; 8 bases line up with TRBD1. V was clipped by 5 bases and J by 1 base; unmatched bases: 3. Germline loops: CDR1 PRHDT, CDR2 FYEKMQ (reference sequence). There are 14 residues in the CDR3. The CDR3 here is CASSPGGSNTEAFF. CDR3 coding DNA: TGTGCCAGCAGCCCAGGGGGCTCGAACACTGAAGCTTTCTTT.

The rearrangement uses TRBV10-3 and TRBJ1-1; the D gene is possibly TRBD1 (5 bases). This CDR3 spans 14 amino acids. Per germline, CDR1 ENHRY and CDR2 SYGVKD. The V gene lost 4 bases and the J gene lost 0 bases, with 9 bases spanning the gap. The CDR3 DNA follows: TGTGCCATCAGTGTGGGGGGGTTGAACACTGAAGCTTTCTTT. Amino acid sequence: CAISVGGLNTEAFF.

CDR3 sequence (DNA): TGTGCCAGCCGGCCCCGACTCTTTGCCTACGAGCAGTACTTC. It codes for CASRPRLFAYEQYF. The chain has TRBV27 and TRBJ2-7, with D uncertain. The CDR3 contains 14 residues. Per the germline V gene, CDR1 is MNHEY and CDR2 is SMNVEV (reference sequence). Trimming shortened V by 8 bases and J by 2 bases, and 16 bases separated the two germline ends.

The CDR3 sequence is CASSLTGDRGYGYTF. The DNA for the CDR3 is TGTGCCAGCAGCTTGACAGGGGACCGCGGCTATGGCTACACCTTC. The chain couples TRBV5-6 to TRBJ1-2, with 7 bases fitting TRBD1. V trimming: 1 base; J trimming: 4 bases; junction bases outside the gene matches: 7. CDR1 is SGHDT, CDR2 YYEEEE, per germline. This CDR3 comprises 15 residues.